This T cell receptor (beta chain) is from a study of blood T cell repertoires in COVID-19. Background on the study: Nucleic acid was either cDNA or gDNA, and it came from T cells, B-cell-depleted T cells, or PBMCs.

The CDR3 loop spans 13 amino acids. Trimming removed 6 bases at V and 3 bases at J, with 10 bases between. Per germline, CDR1 MNHEY and CDR2 SVGEGT. Clones were sequenced by immunoSEQ multiplex PCR, and TCRdb holds only the in-frame ones, with some missing. Counted here are approximately 72,000 clones, approximately 86% occurring once; the ten biggest clones make up around 13%. Material for sequencing was peripheral blood. The chain combines TRBV6-2 or TRBV6-3 with TRBJ2-3, with a possible D match to TRBD1 (5 bases). This TCR derives from a woman aged 55-69 years with acute or convalescent COVID-19. The CDR3 protein is CASSLRETDTQYF. The CDR3 nucleotides are TGTGCCAGCAGCCTCAGGGAAACAGATACGCAGTATTTT.